This T cell receptor beta chain is from a study of radiation and T cells in renal cell carcinoma. Study-wide results and caveats: No pretreatment tumor biopsies were available for baseline clonotypes.

As regards this clone: Its specificity is unknown.

Time point: blood 4 weeks post-SBRT, at nephrectomy. Treatment: 15 Gy SBRT to primary tumor, nephrectomy 4 weeks later. Radiation-treated patients gave blood at baseline, week 2 and week 4. The V end lost 9 bases, the J end lost 7 bases, and 27 bases lay between the germline ends. In germline, CDR1 is MNHEY, CDR2 SMNVEV (reference sequence). The CDR3 spans 16 residues. Assay used: immunoSEQ multiplex PCR; TCRdb lists only in-frame clones, some missing. Of over 90,000 clones listed, approximately 80% are singletons. The genes are TRBV27 and TRBJ1-1; perhaps TRBD1 as D (5 bases). This clonotype originated in a man aged 55 to 70 with renal cell carcinoma. The sample was blood, taken from a patient whose treatment included radiotherapy and nephrectomy. CDR3 in amino acids: CASQTLSGTVRREAFF. The CDR3, as DNA: TGTGCCAGTCAGACACTCTCAGGGACGGTGCGGCGTGAAGCTTTCTTT.